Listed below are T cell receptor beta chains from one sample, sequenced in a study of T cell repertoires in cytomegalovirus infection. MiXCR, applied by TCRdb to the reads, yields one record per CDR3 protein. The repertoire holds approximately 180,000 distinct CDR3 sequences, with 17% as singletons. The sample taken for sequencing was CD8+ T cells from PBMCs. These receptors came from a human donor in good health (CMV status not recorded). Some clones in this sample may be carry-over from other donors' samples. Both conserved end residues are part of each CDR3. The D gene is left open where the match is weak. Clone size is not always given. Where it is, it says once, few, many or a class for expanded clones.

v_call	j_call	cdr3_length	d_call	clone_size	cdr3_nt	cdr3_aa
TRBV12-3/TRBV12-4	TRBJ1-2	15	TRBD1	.	TGTGCCAGCAGTTCCCCGGGACAGGGAGGTTATGGCTACACCTTC	CASSSPGQGGYGYTF
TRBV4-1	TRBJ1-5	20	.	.	TGCGCCAGCAGCCAAGATCCGAGGGGCAGGGGCGAATATAGCAATCAGCCCCAGCATTTT	CASSQDPRGRGEYSNQPQHF
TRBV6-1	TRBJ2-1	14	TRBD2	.	TGTGCCAGCGGAAGCGGGGGGGCCTACAATGAGCAGTTCTTC	CASGSGGAYNEQFF
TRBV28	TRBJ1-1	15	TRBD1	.	TGTGCCAGCAGTTCCTCAGGGGGCGTGAACACTGAAGCTTTCTTT	CASSSSGGVNTEAFF
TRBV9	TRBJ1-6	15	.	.	TGTGCCAGCAGCGTAGAGCAGGGAATGAATTCACCCCTCCACTTT	CASSVEQGMNSPLHF
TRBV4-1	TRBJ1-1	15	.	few	TGCGCCAGCAGCCAAGGAGAGCGGACGAACACTGAAGCTTTCTTT	CASSQGERTNTEAFF
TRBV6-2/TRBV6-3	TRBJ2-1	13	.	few	TGTGCCAGCAGTTACTACGAGGGGAATGAGCAGTTCTTC	CASSYYEGNEQFF
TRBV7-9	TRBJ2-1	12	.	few	TGTGCCAGCAGCCCCCCCGGGAATGAGCAGTTCTTC	CASSPPGNEQFF
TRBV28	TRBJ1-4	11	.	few	TGTGCCAGCAGCTTGCAAGACAAACTGTTTTTT	CASSLQDKLFF
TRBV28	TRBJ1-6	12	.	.	TGTGCCAGCAGCCCAGGGAATTCACCCCTCCACTTT	CASSPGNSPLHF
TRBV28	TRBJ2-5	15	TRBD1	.	TGTGCCAGCAGTTCCTTGGGACAGGTGTTGGAGACCCAGTACTTC	CASSSLGQVLETQYF
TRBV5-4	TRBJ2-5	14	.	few	TGTGCCAGCAGCACCCCCTATAAAGGACAGACCCAGTACTTC	CASSTPYKGQTQYF
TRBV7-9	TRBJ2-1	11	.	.	TGTGCCAGCAACAAACGGGATGAGCAGTTCTTC	CASNKRDEQFF
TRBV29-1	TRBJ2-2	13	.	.	TGCAGCGCTGGGAGAGTGAACACCGGGGAGCTGTTTTTT	CSAGRVNTGELFF
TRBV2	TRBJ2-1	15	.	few	TGTGCCAGCAGTGACGGGTGGGGTACCTACAATGAGCAGTTCTTC	CASSDGWGTYNEQFF
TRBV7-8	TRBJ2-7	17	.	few	TGTGCCAGCAGCGGCAGGGGAGGGCCGGGGGATCCATACGAGCAGTACTTC	CASSGRGGPGDPYEQYF
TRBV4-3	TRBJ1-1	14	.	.	TGCGCCAGCAGCCAAGATCCGGGGTTGTCTGAAGCTTTCTTT	CASSQDPGLSEAFF
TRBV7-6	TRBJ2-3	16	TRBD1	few	TGTGCCAGCAGCCGACCAGGACAGGGTGGCACAGATACGCAGTATTTT	CASSRPGQGGTDTQYF
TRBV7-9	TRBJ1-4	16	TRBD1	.	TGTGCCAGCAGCTCCAACAGGGGACGGGCTAATGAAAAACTGTTTTTT	CASSSNRGRANEKLFF
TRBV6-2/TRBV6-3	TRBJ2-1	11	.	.	TGTGCCGTGTCCTTAGGCAATGAGCAGTTCTTC	CAVSLGNEQFF
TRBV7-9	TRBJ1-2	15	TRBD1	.	TGTGCCAGCAGCCCAGAAAGCGGGACAGCTTATGGCTACACCTTC	CASSPESGTAYGYTF
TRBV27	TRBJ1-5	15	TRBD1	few	TGTGCCAGCAGACCCGGACAGGGGGCGAATCAGCCCCAGCATTTT	CASRPGQGANQPQHF
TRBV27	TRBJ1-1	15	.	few	TGTGCCAGCAGTCCCATAGGGGTCGGATACACTGAAGCTTTCTTT	CASSPIGVGYTEAFF
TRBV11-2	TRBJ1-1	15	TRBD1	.	TGTGCCAGCAGCTCAGAAAAACAGGGGTGGACTGAAGCTTTCTTT	CASSSEKQGWTEAFF
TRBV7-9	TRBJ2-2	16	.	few	TGTGCCAGCAGCATCCGGGACAAGCAACCCACCGGGGAGCTGTTTTTT	CASSIRDKQPTGELFF
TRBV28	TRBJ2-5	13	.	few	TGTGCCAGCAGTTTCCTGGGTCTGGAGACCCAGTACTTC	CASSFLGLETQYF